This T cell receptor (beta chain) was recovered during a study of T cell repertoires in cytomegalovirus infection. The overall study: Public TCR beta signature analysis indicated the presence of both CMV infection and matching HLA type.

A single record per CDR3 protein comes from TCRdb applying MiXCR to the reads. The sample includes under 150,000 distinct CDR3 sequences, roughly 25% seen only once; the top ten take 34%. Whole-study results and caveats: Dominating the ex vivo response were TCR beta clonotypes that were CMV-specific and HLA-C-restricted. Public TCR beta family frequency separated CMV-and-HLA carriers, including in an independent cohort.

J gave up 4 bases and V 4 bases, and 10 bases lay outside the gene matches. The germline gives CDR1 DFQATT, CDR2 SNEGSKA (reference sequence). CDR3 length equals 16 residues. In the case of this clonotype: The target antigen is unknown.

The TCR was taken from a human donor in good health (CMV status not recorded). Some clones in this sample may be carry-over from other donors' samples. This chain links TRBV20-1 with TRBJ2-2; 9 nucleotides match TRBD2. Material for sequencing was PBMCs, sequenced either directly or after in vitro stimulation (not recorded which). As DNA, the CDR3 is TGCAGTGCTACAACCTCGGGACTAGCCCTCACCGGGGAGCTGTTTTTT. Translated, it gives CSATTSGLALTGELFF.